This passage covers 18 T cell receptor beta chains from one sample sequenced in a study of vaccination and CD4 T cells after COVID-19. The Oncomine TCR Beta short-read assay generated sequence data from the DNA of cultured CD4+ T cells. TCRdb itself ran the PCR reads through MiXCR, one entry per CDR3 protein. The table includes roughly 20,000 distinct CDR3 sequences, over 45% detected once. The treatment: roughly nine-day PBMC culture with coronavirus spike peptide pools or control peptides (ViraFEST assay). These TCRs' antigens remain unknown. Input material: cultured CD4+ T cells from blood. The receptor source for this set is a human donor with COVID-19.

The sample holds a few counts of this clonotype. The CDR3 is CASSKDRGSDQPQHF. As DNA, the CDR3 is TGTGCCAGCAGCAAGGACAGGGGCTCCGATCAGCCCCAGCATTTT. The rearrangement links TRBV21-1 to TRBJ1-5; the DNA was not compared with TRBD1, the D call given in the table. TRBV21-1 is a documented pseudogene. The CDR3 contains 15 residues.

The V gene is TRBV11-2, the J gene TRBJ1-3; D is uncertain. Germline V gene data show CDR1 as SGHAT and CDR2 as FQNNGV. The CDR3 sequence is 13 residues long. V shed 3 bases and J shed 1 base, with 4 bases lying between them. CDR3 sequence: CASSLTSGNTIYF. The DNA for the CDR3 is TGTGCCAGCAGCTTGACTTCTGGAAACACCATATATTTT.

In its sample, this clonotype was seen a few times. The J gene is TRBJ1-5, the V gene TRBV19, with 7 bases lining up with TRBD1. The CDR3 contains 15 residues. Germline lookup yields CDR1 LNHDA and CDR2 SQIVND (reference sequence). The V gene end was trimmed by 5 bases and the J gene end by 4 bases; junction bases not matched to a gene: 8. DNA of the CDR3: TGTGCCAGTAGTCCCGTCCGGGGACAGAATCAGCCCCAGCATTTT. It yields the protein CASSPVRGQNQPQHF.

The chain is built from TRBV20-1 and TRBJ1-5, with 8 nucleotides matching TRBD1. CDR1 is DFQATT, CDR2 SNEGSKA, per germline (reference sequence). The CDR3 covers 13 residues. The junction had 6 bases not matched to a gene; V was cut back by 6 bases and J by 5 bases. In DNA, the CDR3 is TGCAGTGCCGCCCCGACAGGGGATCAGCCCCAGCATTTT. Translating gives CSAAPTGDQPQHF.

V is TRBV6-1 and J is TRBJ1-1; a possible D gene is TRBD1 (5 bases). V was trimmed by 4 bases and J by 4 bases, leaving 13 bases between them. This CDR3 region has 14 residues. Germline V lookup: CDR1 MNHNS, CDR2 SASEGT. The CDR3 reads CASSVGGSGTEAFF. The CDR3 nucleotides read TGTGCCAGCAGTGTTGGGGGGTCGGGCACTGAAGCTTTCTTT.

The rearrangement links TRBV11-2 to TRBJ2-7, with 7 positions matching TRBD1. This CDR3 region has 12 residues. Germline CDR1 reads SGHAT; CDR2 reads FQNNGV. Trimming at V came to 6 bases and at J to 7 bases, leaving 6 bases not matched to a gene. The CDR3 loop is CASRRTGREQYF. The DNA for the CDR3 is TGTGCCAGCAGGCGGACAGGTCGGGAGCAGTACTTC.

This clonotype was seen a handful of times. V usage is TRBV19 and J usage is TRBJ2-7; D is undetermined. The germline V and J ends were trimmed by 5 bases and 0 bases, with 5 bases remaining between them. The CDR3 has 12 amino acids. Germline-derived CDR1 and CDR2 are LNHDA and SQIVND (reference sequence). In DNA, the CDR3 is TGTGCCAGTAGTGCCAGCTCCTACGAGCAGTACTTC. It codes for CASSASSYEQYF.

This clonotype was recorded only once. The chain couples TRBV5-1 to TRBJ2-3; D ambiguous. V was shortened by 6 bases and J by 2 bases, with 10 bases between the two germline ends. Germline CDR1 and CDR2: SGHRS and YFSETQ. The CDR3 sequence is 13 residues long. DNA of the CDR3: TGCGCCAGCACGAGTGGAAACACAGATACGCAGTATTTT. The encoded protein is CASTSGNTDTQYF. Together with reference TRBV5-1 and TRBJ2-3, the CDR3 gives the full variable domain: KAGVTQTPRYLIKTRGQQVTLSCSPISGHRSVSWYQQTPGQGLQFLFEYFSETQRNKGNFPGRFSGRQFSNSRSEMNVSTLELGDSALYLCASTSGNTDTQYFGPGTRLTVL.

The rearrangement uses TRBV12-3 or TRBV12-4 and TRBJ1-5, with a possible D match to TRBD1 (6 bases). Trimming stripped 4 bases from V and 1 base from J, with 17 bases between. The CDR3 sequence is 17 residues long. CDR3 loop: CASSSTLGHLSNQPQHF. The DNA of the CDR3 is TGTGCCAGCAGTTCAACCTTGGGACACCTAAGCAATCAGCCCCAGCATTTT.

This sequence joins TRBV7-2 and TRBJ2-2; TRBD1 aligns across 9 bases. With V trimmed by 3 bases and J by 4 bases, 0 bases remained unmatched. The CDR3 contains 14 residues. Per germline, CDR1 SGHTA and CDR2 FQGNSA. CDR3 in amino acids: CASSLGQGTGELFF. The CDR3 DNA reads TGTGCCAGCAGCTTGGGACAGGGCACCGGGGAGCTGTTTTTT.

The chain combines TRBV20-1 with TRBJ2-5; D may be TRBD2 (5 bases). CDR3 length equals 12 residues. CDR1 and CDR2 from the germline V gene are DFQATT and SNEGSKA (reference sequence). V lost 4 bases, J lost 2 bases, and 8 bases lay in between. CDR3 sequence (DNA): TGCAGTGCTACCACGGGGCAAGAGACCCAGTACTTC. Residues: CSATTGQETQYF.

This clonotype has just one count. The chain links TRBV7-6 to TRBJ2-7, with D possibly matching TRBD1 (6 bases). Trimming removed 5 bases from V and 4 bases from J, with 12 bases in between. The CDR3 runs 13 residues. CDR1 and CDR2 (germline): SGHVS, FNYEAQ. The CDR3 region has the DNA TGTGCCAGCAGCGTACAACAGGGATACGAGCAGTACTTC. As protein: CASSVQQGYEQYF.

The CDR3 reads CASSEQGNTGELFF. DNA of the CDR3: TGTGCCAGCAGCGAACAGGGAAACACCGGGGAGCTGTTTTTT. The V and J genes are TRBV11-3 and TRBJ2-2; maybe TRBD1 (6 bases). V was clipped by 5 bases and J by 2 bases, with 9 bases between them. The CDR3 runs to 14 residues. Germline lookup yields CDR1 SGHNT and CDR2 YENEEA.

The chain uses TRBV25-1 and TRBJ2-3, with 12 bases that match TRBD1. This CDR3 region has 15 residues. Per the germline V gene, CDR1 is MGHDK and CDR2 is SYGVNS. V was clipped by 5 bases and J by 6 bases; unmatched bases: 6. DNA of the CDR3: TGTGCCAGCAGTCCGGGACAGGGGGCAGGGGATACGCAGTATTTT. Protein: CASSPGQGAGDTQYF.

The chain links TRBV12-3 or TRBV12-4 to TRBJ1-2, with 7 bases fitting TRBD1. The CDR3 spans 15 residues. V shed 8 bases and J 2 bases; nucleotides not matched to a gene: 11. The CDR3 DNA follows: TGTGCCAGCGCCCACTCATCAGGGGGGAACTATGGCTACACCTTC. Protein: CASAHSSGGNYGYTF.

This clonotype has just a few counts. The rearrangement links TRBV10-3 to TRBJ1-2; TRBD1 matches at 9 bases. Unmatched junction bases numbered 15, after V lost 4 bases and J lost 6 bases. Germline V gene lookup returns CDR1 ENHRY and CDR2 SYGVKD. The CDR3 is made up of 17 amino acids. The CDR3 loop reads CAISGPGQGKRMDGYTF. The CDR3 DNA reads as TGTGCCATCAGTGGTCCGGGACAGGGTAAGAGAATGGATGGCTACACCTTC.

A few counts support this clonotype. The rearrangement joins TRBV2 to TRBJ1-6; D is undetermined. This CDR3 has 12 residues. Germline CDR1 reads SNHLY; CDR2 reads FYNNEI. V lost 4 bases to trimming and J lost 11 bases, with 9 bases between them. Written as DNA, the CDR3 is TGTGCCAGCAGTGGTGGGTTTACACCCCTCCACTTT. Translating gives CASSGGFTPLHF. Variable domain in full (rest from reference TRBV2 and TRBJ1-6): EPEVTQTPSHQVTQMGQEVILRCVPISNHLYFYWYRQILGQKVEFLVSFYNNEISEKSEIFDDQFSVERPDGSNFTLKIRSTKLEDSAMYFCASSGGFTPLHFGNGTRLTVT.

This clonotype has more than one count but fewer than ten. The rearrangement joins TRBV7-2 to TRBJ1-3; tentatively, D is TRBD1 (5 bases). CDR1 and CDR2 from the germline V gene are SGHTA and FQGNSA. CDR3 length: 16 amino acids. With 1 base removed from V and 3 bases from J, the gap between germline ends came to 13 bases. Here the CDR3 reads CASSLDPWGGGNTIYF. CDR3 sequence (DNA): TGTGCCAGCAGCTTAGATCCCTGGGGCGGTGGAAACACCATATATTTT.